This is a list of T cell receptor beta chains from one sample in a study of blood T cell repertoires in COVID-19. The table came from immunoSEQ multiplex PCR; TCRdb's copy has only in-frame clones and leaves some out. The table has around 700,000 clones, 70% to 90% seen once; the top ten hold around 0.3%. The sequenced sample consisted of peripheral blood. Receptors were obtained from a woman under 30 with acute or convalescent COVID-19. CDR3s include the opening cysteine and the closing phenylalanine or tryptophan. A D gene is named only where the DNA matches it firmly. Only part of the rows carry a size: once, few, many, or a class if the clone is expanded.

>TRBV7-2|14|-|-|TRBJ2-7
CASSPRTAPYEQYF
>TRBV7-9|12|-|-|TRBJ1-1
CASSYRVTEAFF
>TRBV11-2|15|-|-|TRBJ1-1
CASSFSGQPNTEAFF
>TRBV3-1/TRBV3-2|14|-|-|TRBJ1-2
CASSPLEGSHGYTF
>TRBV19|13|-|-|TRBJ2-1
CASNLESGNEQFF
>TRBV24-1|15|-|-|TRBJ1-4
CATSDSRVGGEKLFF
>TRBV11-2|19|-|TRBD2|TRBJ2-5
CASSLVSATLAAPQETQYF
>TRBV5-8|16|once|TRBD2|TRBJ2-1
CASSSGLAETYNEQFF
>TRBV4-3|17|-|-|TRBJ2-2
CASSQAPRAGGTGELFF
>TRBV4-3|15|few|-|TRBJ1-5
CASSQDFGVGQPQHF
>TRBV6-4|14|-|TRBD1|TRBJ1-1
CASRIRTGSWQAFF
>TRBV18|17|-|TRBD1|TRBJ2-1
CASSPPPYDRVRNEQFF
>TRBV5-6|15|-|TRBD1|TRBJ2-1
CASNEVDRAYNEQFF
>TRBV4-1|14|-|-|TRBJ2-5
CASSQGQGTETQYF
>TRBV6-6|12|-|-|TRBJ2-7
CASTPEGYEQYF
>TRBV6-5|15|-|TRBD1|TRBJ2-1
CASRNRGRGYNEQFF
>TRBV7-9|14|once|-|TRBJ2-2
CASSLRGNTGELFF
>TRBV7-8|13|-|TRBD1|TRBJ1-4
CASSWDRGEKLFF
>TRBV6-5|13|once|-|TRBJ1-4
CASSLVDGEKLFF
>TRBV19|16|-|TRBD1|TRBJ2-2
CAISQVPGTVTGELFF
>TRBV15|13|-|-|TRBJ1-1
CATGRGWNTEAFF
>TRBV7-2|17|-|TRBD1|TRBJ1-6
CASSLGPKTGGGSPLHF
>TRBV2|13|-|-|TRBJ1-2
CASSGAREDGYTF
>TRBV7-2|13|-|-|TRBJ1-1
CASSLDPGTEAFF
>TRBV27|13|-|TRBD1|TRBJ1-2
CASRRLQGAGYTF
>TRBV9|15|-|-|TRBJ1-5
CASSVTANSNQPQHF
>TRBV5-4|15|-|TRBD1|TRBJ1-3
CASSRQGASGNTIYF
>TRBV4-2|16|few|TRBD2|TRBJ2-1
CASSQEGSGEVNEQFF
>TRBV4-3|19|-|TRBD1|TRBJ1-1
CASSQDRLRGRTMNTEAFF
>TRBV15|14|-|-|TRBJ1-2
CATSSGQATDGYTF
>TRBV6-2/TRBV6-3|16|-|TRBD1|TRBJ2-2
CASSRSGTGNTGELFF
>TRBV3-1/TRBV3-2|17|-|TRBD2|TRBJ2-5
CASSQDGLAGGLETQYF
>TRBV3-1/TRBV3-2|16|once|TRBD1|TRBJ1-1
CASSQHRDRSNTEAFF
>TRBV6-5|12|-|TRBD1|TRBJ1-1
CATTGQGTEAFF
>TRBV6-2/TRBV6-3|18|-|TRBD2|TRBJ2-3
CASSSPWTSGESTDTQYF
>TRBV6-2/TRBV6-3|14|-|-|TRBJ2-7
CASSRAAGVREQYF
>TRBV15|15|-|-|TRBJ2-7
CATSPAGRLSYEQYF
>TRBV5-8|17|-|TRBD1|TRBJ1-4
CASSLANWGTGNEKLFF
>TRBV28|15|-|TRBD1|TRBJ1-1
CASSLVGQINTEAFF
>TRBV30|12|-|-|TRBJ1-2
CAWMGGNYGYTF
>TRBV5-5|13|-|TRBD1|TRBJ1-1
CASSSWDRFEAFF
>TRBV6-1|15|-|-|TRBJ1-2
CASSEELRGGYGYTF
>TRBV19|14|-|-|TRBJ1-2
CASSIVGAEKGYTF
>TRBV2|18|once|TRBD2|TRBJ2-5
CASSESFAGGSLQETQYF